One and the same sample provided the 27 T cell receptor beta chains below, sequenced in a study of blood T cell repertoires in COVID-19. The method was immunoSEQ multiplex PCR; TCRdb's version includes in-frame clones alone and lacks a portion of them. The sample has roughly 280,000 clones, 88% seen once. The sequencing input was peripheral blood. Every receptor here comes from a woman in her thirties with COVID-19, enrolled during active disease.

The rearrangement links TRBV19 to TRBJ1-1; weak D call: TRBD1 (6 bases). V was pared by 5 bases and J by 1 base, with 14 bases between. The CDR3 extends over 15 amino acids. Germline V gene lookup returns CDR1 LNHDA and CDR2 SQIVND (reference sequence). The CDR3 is CASSPGHRQNTEAFF. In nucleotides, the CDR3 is TGTGCCAGTAGTCCGGGACACCGTCAGAACACTGAAGCTTTCTTT. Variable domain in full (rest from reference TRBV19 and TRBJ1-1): DGGITQSPKYLFRKEGQNVTLSCEQNLNHDAMYWYRQDPGQGLRLIYYSQIVNDFQKGDIAEGYSVSREKKESFPLTVTSAQKNPTAFYLCASSPGHRQNTEAFFGQGTRLTVV.

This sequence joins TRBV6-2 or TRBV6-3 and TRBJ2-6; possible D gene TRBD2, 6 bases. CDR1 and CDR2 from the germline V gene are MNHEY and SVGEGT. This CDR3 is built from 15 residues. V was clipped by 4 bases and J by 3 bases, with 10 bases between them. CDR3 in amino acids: CASSWGGSGANVLTF. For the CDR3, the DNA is TGTGCCAGCAGTTGGGGAGGAAGTGGGGCCAACGTCCTGACTTTC.

The CDR3 sequence: CASSPGEATEAFF. The CDR3 coding sequence is TGTGCCAGCAGCCCGGGGGAGGCCACCGAAGCTTTCTTT. The V and J genes are TRBV7-9 and TRBJ1-1; a weak D match, TRBD1 (5 bases). Germline-derived CDR1 and CDR2 are SEHNR and FQNEAQ (reference sequence). The CDR3 consists of 13 residues. The ends were cut back, 5 bases at V and 8 bases at J, with 15 bases in the middle.

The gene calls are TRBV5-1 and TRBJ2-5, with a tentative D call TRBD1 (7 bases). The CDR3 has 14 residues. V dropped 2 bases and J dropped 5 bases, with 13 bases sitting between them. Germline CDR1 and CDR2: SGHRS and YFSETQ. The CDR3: CASSFGGGDETQYF. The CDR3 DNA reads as TGCGCCAGCAGCTTTGGAGGGGGCGACGAGACCCAGTACTTC.

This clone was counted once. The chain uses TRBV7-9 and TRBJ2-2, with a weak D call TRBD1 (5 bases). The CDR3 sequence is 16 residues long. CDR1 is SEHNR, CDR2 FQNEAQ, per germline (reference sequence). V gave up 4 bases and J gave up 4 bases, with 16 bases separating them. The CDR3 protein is CASSSFLTGSTGELFF. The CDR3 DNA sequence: TGTGCCAGCAGCTCCTTCCTTACAGGTTCCACCGGGGAGCTGTTTTTT.

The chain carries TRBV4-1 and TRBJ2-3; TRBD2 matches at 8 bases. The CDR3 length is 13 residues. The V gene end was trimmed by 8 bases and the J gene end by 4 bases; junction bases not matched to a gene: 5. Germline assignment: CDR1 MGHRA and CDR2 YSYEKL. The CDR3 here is CASGGGFPDTQYF. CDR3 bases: TGCGCCAGCGGCGGGGGGTTTCCAGATACGCAGTATTTT.

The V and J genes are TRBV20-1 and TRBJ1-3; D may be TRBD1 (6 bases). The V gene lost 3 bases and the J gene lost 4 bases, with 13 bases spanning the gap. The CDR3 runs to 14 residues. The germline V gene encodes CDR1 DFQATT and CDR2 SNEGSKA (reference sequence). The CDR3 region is CSASYSRGGNTIYF. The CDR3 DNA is TGCAGTGCTAGTTACAGCAGGGGAGGAAACACCATATATTTT.

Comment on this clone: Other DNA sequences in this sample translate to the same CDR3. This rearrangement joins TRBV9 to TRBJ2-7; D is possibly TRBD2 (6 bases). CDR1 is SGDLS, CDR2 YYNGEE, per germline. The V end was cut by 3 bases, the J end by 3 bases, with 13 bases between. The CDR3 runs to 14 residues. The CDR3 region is CASSDGTGDYEQYF. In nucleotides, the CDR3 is TGTGCCAGCAGCGATGGGACTGGAGACTACGAGCAGTACTTC.

The CDR3 sequence: CASSSPGSRAYEQYF. The CDR3 DNA is TGTGCCAGCAGCTCTCCGGGCTCCAGGGCCTACGAGCAGTACTTC. The genes are TRBV7-2 and TRBJ2-7; a weak D match, TRBD1 (5 bases). Trimming took off 4 bases at V and 2 bases at J, with 15 bases between the two ends. Germline assignment: CDR1 SGHTA and CDR2 FQGNSA. This CDR3 spans 15 amino acids.

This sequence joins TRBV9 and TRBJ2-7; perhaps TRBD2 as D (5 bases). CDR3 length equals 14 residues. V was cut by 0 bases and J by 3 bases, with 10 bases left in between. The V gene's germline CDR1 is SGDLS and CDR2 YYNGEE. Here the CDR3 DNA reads TGTGCCAGCAGCGTAGGAGCGGCAGACTACGAGCAGTACTTC. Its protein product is CASSVGAADYEQYF.

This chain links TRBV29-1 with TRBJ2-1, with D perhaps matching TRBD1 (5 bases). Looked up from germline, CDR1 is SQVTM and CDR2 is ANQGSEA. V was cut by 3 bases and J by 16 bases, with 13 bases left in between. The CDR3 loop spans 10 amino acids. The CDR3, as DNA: TGCAGCGTTGAGACAGAAACCCACTTCTTC. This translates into CSVETETHFF.

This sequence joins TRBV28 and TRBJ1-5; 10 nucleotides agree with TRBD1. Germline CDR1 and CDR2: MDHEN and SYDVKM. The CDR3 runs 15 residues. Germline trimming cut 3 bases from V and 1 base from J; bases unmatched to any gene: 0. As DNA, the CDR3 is TGTGCCAGCAGTTTGACAGGGGGCAGCAATCAGCCCCAGCATTTT. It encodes CASSLTGGSNQPQHF.

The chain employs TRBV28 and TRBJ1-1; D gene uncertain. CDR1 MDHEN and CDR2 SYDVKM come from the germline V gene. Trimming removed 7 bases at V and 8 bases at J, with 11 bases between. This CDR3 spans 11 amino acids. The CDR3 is CASTSVREAFF. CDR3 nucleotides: TGTGCCAGCACCTCAGTCAGGGAAGCTTTCTTT.

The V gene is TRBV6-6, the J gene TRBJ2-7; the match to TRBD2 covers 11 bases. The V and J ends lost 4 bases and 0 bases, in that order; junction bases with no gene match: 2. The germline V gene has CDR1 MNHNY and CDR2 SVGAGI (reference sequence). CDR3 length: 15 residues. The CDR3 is CASSSTSGSSYEQYF. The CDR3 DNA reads TGTGCCAGCAGTTCCACTAGCGGGAGCTCCTACGAGCAGTACTTC.

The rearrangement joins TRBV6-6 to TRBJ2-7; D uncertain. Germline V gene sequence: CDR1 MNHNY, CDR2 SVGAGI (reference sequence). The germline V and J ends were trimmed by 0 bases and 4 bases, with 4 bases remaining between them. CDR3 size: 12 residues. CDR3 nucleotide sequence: TGTGCCAGCAGTTACTCGACATACGAGCAGTACTTC. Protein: CASSYSTYEQYF.

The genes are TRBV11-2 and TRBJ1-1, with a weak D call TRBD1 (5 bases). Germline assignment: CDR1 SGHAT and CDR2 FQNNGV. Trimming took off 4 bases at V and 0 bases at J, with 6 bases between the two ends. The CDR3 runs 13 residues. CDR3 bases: TGTGCCAGCAGCTCAGGGATGAACACTGAAGCTTTCTTT. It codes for CASSSGMNTEAFF.

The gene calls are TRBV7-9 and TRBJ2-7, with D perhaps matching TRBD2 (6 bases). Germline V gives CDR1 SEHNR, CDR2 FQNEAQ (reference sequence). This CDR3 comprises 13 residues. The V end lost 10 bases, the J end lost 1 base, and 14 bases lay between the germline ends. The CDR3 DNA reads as TGTGCCATGGGTCGGGAGCCTTCCTACGAGCAGTACTTC. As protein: CAMGREPSYEQYF.

The CDR3 bases are TGTGCCAGCTCACCAAAGGGACAGGATGATCAGCCCCAGCATTTT. Translated: CASSPKGQDDQPQHF. This chain links TRBV18 with TRBJ1-5; 8 nucleotides agree with TRBD1. The CDR3 is made up of 15 amino acids. The V segment lost 2 bases and the J segment 5 bases; nucleotides outside the gene matches: 5. Germline-derived CDR1 and CDR2 are KGHSH and LQKENI.

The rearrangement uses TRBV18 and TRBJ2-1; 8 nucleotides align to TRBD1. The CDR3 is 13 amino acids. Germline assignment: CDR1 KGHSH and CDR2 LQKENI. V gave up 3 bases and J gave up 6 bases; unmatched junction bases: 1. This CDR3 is CASSPGQVNEQFF. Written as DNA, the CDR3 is TGTGCCAGCTCACCGGGACAGGTCAATGAGCAGTTCTTC.

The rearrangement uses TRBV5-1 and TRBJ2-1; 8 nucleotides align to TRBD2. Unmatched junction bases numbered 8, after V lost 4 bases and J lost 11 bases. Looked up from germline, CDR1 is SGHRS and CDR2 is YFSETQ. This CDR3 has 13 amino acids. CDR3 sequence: CASSPGLADKQFF. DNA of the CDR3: TGCGCCAGCAGCCCCGGACTAGCTGACAAGCAGTTCTTC. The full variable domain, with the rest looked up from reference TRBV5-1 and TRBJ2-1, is KAGVTQTPRYLIKTRGQQVTLSCSPISGHRSVSWYQQTPGQGLQFLFEYFSETQRNKGNFPGRFSGRQFSNSRSEMNVSTLELGDSALYLCASSPGLADKQFFGPGTRLTVL.

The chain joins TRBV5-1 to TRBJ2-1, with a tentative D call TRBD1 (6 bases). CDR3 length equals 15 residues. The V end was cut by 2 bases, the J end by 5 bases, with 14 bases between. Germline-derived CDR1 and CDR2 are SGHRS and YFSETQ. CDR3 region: CASSFGTLGHNEQFF. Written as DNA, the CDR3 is TGCGCCAGCAGCTTCGGGACACTGGGGCACAATGAGCAGTTCTTC.

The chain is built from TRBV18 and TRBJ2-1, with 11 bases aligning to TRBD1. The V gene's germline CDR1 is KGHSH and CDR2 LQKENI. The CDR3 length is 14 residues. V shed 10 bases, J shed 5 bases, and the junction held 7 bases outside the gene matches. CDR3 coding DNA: TGTGCCACCTCGGACAGGGGGCAGAACAATGAGCAGTTCTTC. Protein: CATSDRGQNNEQFF.

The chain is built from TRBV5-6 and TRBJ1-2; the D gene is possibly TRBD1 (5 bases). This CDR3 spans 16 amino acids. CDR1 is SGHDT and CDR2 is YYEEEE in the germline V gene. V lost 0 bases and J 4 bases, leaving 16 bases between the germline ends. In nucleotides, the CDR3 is TGTGCCAGCAGCTTGGTAGGGGAGGACTTTTTCTATGGCTACACCTTC. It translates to CASSLVGEDFFYGYTF.

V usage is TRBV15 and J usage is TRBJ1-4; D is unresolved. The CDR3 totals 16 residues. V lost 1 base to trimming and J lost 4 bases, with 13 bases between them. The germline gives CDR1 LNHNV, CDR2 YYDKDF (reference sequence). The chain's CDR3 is CATSRVGVPVNEKLFF. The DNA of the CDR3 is TGTGCCACCAGCAGAGTCGGGGTCCCAGTTAATGAAAAACTGTTTTTT.

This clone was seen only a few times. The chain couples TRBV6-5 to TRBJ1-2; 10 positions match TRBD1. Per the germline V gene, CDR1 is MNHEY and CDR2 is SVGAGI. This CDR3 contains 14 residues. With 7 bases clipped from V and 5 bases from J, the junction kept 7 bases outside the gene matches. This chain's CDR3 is CASTRTGGEYGYTF. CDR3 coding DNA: TGTGCCAGCACTAGGACAGGGGGAGAATATGGCTACACCTTC.

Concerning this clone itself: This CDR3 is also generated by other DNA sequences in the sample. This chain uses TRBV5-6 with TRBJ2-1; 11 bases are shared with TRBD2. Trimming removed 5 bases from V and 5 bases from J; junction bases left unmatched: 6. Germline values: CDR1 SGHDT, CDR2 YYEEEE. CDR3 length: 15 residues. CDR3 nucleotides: TGTGCCAGCAGTTTTAGCGGGAGGGGAAACAATGAGCAGTTCTTC. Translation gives CASSFSGRGNNEQFF. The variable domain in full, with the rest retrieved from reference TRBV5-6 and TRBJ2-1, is DAGVTQSPTHLIKTRGQQVTLRCSPKSGHDTVSWYQQALGQGPQFIFQYYEEEERQRGNFPDRFSGHQFPNYSSELNVNALLLGDSALYLCASSFSGRGNNEQFFGPGTRLTVL.

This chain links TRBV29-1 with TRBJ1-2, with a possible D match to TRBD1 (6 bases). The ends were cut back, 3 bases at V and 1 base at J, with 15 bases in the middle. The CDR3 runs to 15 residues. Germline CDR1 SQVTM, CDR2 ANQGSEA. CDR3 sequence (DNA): TGCAGCGTTGATAGGGACACTTCTTATAACTATGGCTACACCTTC. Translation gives CSVDRDTSYNYGYTF. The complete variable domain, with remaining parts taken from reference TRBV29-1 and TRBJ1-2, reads SAVISQKPSRDICQRGTSLTIQCQVDSQVTMMFWYRQQPGQSLTLIATANQGSEATYESGFVIDKFPISRPNLTFSTLTVSNMSPEDSSIYLCSVDRDTSYNYGYTFGSGTRLTVV.